The 2 T cell receptor beta chains presented below share a single source sample, sequenced in a study of OX40 agonist ivuxolimab in advanced cancers. Produced via immunoSEQ multiplex PCR; TCRdb's table is partial and in-frame only. The sample lists over 8,000 clones, less than 65% occurring once. Sequencing was performed on CD4+ or CD8+ T cells sorted from blood, taken in a trial of the OX40 agonist ivuxolimab. The receptors shown here come from an adult with an advanced solid tumor such as melanoma, head and neck, liver or kidney cancer.

CDR3 protein: CASSGSGGNSPYHEQFF. Written as DNA, the CDR3 is TGTGCCAGCAGCGGCAGCGGGGGCAATTCCCCATACCATGAGCAGTTCTTC. V gene TRBV9 combines with J gene TRBJ2-1; 8 nucleotides match TRBD2. This CDR3 is built from 17 residues. Germline V gives CDR1 SGDLS, CDR2 YYNGEE. V shed 3 bases and J 8 bases; nucleotides not matched to a gene: 16.

V usage is TRBV6-9 and J usage is TRBJ1-4; TRBD1 might be the D (6 bases). Per germline, CDR1 MNHGY and CDR2 SVAAGI. This CDR3 region has 15 residues. V lost 3 bases to trimming and J lost 3 bases, with 11 bases between them. CDR3 sequence: CASSYVGASNEKLFF. The CDR3 DNA sequence: TGTGCCAGCAGTTACGTGGGGGCGTCTAATGAAAAACTGTTTTTT.